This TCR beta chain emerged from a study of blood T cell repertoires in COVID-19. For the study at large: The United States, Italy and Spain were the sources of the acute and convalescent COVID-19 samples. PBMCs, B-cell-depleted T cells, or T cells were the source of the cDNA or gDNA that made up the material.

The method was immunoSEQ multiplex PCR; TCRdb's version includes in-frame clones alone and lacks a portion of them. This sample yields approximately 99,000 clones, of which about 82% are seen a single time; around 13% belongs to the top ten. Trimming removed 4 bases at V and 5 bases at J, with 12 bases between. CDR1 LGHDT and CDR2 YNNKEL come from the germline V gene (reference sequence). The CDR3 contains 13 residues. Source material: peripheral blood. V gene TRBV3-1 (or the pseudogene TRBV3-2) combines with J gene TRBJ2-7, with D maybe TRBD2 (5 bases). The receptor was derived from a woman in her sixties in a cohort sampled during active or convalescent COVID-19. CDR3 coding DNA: TGTGCCAGCAGCCCCTGGGGAGCCCACGAGCAGTACTTC. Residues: CASSPWGAHEQYF.